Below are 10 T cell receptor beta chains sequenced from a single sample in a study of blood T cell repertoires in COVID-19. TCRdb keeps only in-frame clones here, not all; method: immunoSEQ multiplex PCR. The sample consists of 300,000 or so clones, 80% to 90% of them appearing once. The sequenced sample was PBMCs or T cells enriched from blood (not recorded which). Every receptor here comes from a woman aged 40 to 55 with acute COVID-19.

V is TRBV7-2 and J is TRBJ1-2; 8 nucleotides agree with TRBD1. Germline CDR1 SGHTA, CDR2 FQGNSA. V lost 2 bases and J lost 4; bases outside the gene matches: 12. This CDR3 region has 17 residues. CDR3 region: CASSLNGNGQGAYGYTF. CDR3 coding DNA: TGTGCCAGCAGCTTAAATGGGAATGGCCAGGGGGCCTATGGCTACACCTTC.

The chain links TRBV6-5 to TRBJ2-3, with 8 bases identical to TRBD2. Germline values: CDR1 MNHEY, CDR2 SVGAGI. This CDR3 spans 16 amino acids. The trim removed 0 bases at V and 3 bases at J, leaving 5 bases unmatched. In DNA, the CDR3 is TGTGCCAGCAGTTACTCGATGCGGGGGGCAACAGATACGCAGTATTTT. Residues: CASSYSMRGATDTQYF.

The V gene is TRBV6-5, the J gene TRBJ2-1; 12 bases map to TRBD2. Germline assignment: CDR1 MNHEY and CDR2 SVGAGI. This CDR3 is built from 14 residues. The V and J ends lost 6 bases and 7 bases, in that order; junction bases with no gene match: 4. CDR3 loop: CASRASGGANEQFF. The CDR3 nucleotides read TGTGCCAGCAGAGCTAGCGGGGGGGCGAATGAGCAGTTCTTC.

CDR3 residues: CASSKAQQPREQYF. In DNA form, the CDR3 reads TGTGCCAGCAGTAAAGCACAACAACCTAGGGAGCAGTACTTC. J is TRBJ2-7 and V is TRBV28; D remains ambiguous. CDR1 and CDR2 (germline): MDHEN, SYDVKM. Trimming shortened V by 5 bases and J by 7 bases, and 18 bases separated the two germline ends. CDR3 length: 14 residues.

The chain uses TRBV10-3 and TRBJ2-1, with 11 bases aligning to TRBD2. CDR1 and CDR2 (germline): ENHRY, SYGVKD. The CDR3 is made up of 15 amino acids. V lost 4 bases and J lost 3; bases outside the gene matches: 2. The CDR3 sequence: CAISVLAGDYNEQFF. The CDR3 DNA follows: TGTGCCATCAGTGTACTAGCGGGAGACTACAATGAGCAGTTCTTC.

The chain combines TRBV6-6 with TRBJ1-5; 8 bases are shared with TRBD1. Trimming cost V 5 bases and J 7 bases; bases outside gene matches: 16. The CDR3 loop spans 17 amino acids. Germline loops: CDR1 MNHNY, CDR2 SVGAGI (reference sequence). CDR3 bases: TGTGCCAGCAGTCTTCTCACAGGGGGAGGTTGGAGGCAGCCCCAGCATTTT. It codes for CASSLLTGGGWRQPQHF.

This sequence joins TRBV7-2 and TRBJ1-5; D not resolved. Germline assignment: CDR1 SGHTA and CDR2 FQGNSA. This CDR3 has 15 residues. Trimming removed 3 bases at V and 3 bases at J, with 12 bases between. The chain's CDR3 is CASSLRLSDNQPQHF. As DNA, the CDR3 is TGTGCCAGCAGCTTGCGACTTTCGGACAATCAGCCCCAGCATTTT.

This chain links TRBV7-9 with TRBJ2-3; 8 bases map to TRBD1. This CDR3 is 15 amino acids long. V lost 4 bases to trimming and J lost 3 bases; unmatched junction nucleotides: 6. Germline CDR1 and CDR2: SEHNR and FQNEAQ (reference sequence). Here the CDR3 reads CASSSVRGRTDTQYF. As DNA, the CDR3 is TGTGCCAGCAGCTCCGTCAGGGGGCGGACAGATACGCAGTATTTT.

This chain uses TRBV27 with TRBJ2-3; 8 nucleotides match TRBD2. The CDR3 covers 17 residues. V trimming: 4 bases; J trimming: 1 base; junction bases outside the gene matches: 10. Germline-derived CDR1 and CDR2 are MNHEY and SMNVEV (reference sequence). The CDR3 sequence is CASSSLQTSDGTDTQYF. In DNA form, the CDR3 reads TGTGCCAGCAGTTCCCTCCAGACTAGCGACGGCACAGATACGCAGTATTTT.

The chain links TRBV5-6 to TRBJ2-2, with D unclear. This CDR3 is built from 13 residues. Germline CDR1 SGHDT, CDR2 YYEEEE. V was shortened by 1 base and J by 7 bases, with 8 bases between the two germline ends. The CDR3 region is CASSLPPGGELFF. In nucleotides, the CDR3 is TGTGCCAGCAGCTTGCCCCCGGGCGGGGAGCTGTTTTTT.